This T cell receptor (beta chain) is drawn from a study of T cells in lung cancer brain metastases. As for the study in general: Most patients, about 90% of the roughly 20, got no therapy between primary and metastasis resection. Primary and brain metastasis specimens were taken a median about 350 days apart.

In regard to this clone: Other DNA sequences from this sample encode an identical CDR3 as well.

Only in-frame clones appear in the TCRdb table, and some are missing; sequencing was by immunoSEQ multiplex PCR. The table lists approximately 5,000 clones, approximately 85% of them singletons. This sequence originates from a man aged 50 to 60 with non-small cell lung cancer. What was sequenced was tumor tissue from the primary lung tumor.

In DNA form, the CDR3 reads TGTGCCAGCAGGGAACCTACCGGGAAGAATCAGCCCCAGCATTTT. This codes for CASREPTGKNQPQHF. This chain links TRBV6-1 with TRBJ1-5; D remains ambiguous. Trimming took off 6 bases at V and 4 bases at J, with 16 bases between the two ends. Germline CDR1 and CDR2: MNHNS and SASEGT. The CDR3 extends over 15 amino acids.